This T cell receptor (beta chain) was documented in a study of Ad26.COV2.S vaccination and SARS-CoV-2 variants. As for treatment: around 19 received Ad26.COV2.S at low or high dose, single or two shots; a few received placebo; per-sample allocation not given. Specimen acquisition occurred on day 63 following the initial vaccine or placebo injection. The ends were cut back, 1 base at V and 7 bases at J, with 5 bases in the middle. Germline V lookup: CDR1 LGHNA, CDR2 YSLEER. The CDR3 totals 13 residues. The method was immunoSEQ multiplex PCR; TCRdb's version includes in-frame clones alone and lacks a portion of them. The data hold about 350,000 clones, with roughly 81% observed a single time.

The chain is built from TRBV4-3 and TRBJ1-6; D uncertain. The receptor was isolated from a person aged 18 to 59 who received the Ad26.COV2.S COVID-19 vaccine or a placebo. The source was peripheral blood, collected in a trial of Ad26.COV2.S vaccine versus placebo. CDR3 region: CASSQAVNSPLHF. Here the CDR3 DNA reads TGCGCCAGCAGCCAAGCAGTGAATTCACCCCTCCACTTT.